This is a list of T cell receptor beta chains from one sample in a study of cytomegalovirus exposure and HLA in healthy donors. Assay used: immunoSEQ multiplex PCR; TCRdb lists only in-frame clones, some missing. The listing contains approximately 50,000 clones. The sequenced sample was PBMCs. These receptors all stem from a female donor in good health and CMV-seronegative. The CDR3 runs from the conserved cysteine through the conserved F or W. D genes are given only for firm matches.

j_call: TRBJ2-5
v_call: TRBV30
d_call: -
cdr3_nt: TGTGCCTGGAGCCCCCGCCGGGCGGGTGAGACCCAGTACTTC
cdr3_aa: CAWSPRRAGETQYF

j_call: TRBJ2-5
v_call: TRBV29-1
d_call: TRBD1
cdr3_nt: TGCAGCGTGGACGGAACAGGGGGTCTCGGAGAGACCCAGTACTTC
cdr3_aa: CSVDGTGGLGETQYF

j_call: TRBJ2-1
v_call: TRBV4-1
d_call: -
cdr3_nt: TGCGCCAGCAGCCACCAAGCGTGGAGCGAAGCCTACAATGAGCAGTTCTTC
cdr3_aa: CASSHQAWSEAYNEQFF

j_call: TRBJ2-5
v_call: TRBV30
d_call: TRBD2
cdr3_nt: TGTGCCTGGAGTGCGGCGGGAGGGAGAGAGACCCAGTACTTC
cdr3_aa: CAWSAAGGRETQYF

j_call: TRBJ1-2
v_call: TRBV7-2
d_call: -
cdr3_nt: TGTGCCAGCAGCTTAGTGTCGTCCTATGGCTACACCTTC
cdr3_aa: CASSLVSSYGYTF

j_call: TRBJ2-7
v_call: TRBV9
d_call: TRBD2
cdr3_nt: TGTGCCAGCAGCGTTCGAGCGGGGATCCCCTACGAGCAGTACTTC
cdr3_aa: CASSVRAGIPYEQYF

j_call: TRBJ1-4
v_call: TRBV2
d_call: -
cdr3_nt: TGTGCCAGCAGTGAAGCTTCACACAGTAATGAAAAACTGTTTTTT
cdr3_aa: CASSEASHSNEKLFF

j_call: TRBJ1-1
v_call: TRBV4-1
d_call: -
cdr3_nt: TGCGCCAGCAGCTTCGTGGGAGATGAAGCTTTCTTT
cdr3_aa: CASSFVGDEAFF

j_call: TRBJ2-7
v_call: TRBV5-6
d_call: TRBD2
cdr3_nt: TGTGCCAGCAACGTTGGCGGGGGGGCTGGAGAGCAGTACTTC
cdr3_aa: CASNVGGGAGEQYF

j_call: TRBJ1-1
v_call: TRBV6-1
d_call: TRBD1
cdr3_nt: TGTGCCAGCACCGACGGACAGGGGAGGACTGAAGCTTTCTTT
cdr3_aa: CASTDGQGRTEAFF

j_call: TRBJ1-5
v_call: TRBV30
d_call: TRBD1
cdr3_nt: TGTGCCTGGAGTTTGGAGGACAGGGGTCAGCCCCAGCATTTT
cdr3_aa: CAWSLEDRGQPQHF

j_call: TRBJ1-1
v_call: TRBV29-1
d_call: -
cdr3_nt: TGCAGCGCCCGTACTGGACATAACACTGAAGCTTTCTTT
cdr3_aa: CSARTGHNTEAFF

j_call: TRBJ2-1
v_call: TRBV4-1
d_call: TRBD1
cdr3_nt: TGCGCCAGCAGCCAATTGACAGGGGGGAATGAGCAGTTCTTC
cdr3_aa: CASSQLTGGNEQFF

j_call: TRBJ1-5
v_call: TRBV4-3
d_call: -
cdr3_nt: TGCGCCAGCAGCCAAGAGGCATTCGATCAGCCCCAGCATTTT
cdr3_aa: CASSQEAFDQPQHF

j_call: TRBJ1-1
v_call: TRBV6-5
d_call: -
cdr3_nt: TGTGCCAGCAGTTACATACAGACAAAAAACACTGAAGCTTTCTTT
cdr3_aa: CASSYIQTKNTEAFF

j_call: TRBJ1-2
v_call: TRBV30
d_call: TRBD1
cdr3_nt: TGTGCCTGGAAAAGGGGGCCTAGGGGCTACACCTTC
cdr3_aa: CAWKRGPRGYTF

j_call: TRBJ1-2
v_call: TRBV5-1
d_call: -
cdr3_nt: TGCGCCAGCAGCTTGGGCAGGGCCAGAGGTAACAACTATGGCTACACCTTC
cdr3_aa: CASSLGRARGNNYGYTF

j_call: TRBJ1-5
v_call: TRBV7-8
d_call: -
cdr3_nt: TGTGCCAGCAGCTTAGGAGGGGGTGCTTCGGGTCAGCCCCAGCATTTT
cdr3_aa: CASSLGGGASGQPQHF

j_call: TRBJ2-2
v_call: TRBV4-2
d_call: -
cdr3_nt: TGTGCCAGCAGCCGTACCCCTAGCTCGGGCGGGGAGCTGTTTTTT
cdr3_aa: CASSRTPSSGGELFF

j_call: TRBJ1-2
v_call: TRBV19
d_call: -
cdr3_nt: TGTGCCAGTAGTTGGAGGGCAGCTTATGGCTACACCTTC
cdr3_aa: CASSWRAAYGYTF

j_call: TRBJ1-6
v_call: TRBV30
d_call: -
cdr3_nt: TGTGCCGGGAGTGTGGTAGGGGGCTATAATTCACCCCTCCACTTT
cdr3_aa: CAGSVVGGYNSPLHF

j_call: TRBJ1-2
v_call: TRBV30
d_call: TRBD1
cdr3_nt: TGTGCCTGGAACGTACAGGGGGAAGGCTACACCTTC
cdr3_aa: CAWNVQGEGYTF

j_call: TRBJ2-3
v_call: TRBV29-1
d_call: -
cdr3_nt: TGCAGCGTCAGCCCGGGAGTTTCAGATACGCAGTATTTT
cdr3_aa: CSVSPGVSDTQYF

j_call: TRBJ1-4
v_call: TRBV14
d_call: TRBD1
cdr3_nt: TGTGCCAGCAGCCAAGGGACAGGGTTTGGTGAAAAACTGTTTTTT
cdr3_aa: CASSQGTGFGEKLFF

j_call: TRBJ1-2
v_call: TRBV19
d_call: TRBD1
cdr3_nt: TGTGCCAGTAGTATAGTTTCGGACACAGGGGGATATGGCTACACCTTC
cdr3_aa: CASSIVSDTGGYGYTF

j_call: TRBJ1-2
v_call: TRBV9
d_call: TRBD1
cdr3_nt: TGTGCCAGCAGCGTAGGTGCGGGACAGGGGGCAAACTATGGCTACACCTTC
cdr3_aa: CASSVGAGQGANYGYTF

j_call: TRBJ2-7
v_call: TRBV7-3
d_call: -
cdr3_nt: TGTGCCAGCAGCTTATTGGGCGAAAGGTCCTACGAGCAGTACTTC
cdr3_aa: CASSLLGERSYEQYF

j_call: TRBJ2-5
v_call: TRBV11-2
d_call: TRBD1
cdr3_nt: TGTGCCAGCAGCCCCGGACAGGGACGACAAGAGACCCAGTACTTC
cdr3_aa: CASSPGQGRQETQYF

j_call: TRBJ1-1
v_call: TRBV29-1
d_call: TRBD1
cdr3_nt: TGCAGCGCGACGAGACAGGGGGAAACTGAAGCTTTCTTT
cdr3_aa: CSATRQGETEAFF

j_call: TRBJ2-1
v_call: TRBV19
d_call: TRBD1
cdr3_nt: TGTGCCAGTAGTACGACGACAGGGGCTCTAGGCGAGCAGTTCTTC
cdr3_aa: CASSTTTGALGEQFF

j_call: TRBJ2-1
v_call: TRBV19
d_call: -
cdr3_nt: TGTGCCAGTAGTATTTACAGAACTAGCTCCTACAATGAGCAGTTCTTC
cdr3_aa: CASSIYRTSSYNEQFF

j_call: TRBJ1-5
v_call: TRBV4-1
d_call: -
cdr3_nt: TGCGCCAGCAGCCAGGGACACCCAAGTTTAAATCAGCCCCAGCATTTT
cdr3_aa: CASSQGHPSLNQPQHF

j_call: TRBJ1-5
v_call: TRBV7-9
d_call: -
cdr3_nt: TGTGCCAGCAGCTTTGGCGGGACTCAGCCCCAGCATTTT
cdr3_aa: CASSFGGTQPQHF

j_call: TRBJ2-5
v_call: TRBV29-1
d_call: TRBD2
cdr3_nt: TGCAGCGTTGGGGGGACTAGCGGGGGGGCCACGGAGACCCAGTACTTC
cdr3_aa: CSVGGTSGGATETQYF

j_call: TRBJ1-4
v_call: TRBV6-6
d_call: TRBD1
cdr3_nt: TGTGCCAGCAGTTACAACAGGGGTCCTAATGAAAAACTGTTTTTT
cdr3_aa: CASSYNRGPNEKLFF

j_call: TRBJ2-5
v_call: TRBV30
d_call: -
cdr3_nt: TGTGCCTGGAGGCGGGACTTAGAAGAGACCCAGTACTTC
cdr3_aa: CAWRRDLEETQYF

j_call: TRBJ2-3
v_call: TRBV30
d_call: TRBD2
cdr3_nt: TGTGCCAGAGCGGGACGGGCAGATACGCAGTATTTT
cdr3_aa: CARAGRADTQYF

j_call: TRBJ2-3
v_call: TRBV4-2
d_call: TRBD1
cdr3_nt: TGTGCCAGCAGCCGGTTGGACAGGGAGGGCACAGATACGCAGTATTTT
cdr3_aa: CASSRLDREGTDTQYF

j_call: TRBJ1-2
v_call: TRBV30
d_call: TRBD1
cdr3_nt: TGTGCCTGGAGTACAGGGGTAGGTTCTGGCTACACCTTC
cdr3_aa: CAWSTGVGSGYTF

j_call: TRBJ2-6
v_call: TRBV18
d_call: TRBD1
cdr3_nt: TGTGCCAGCTCACCGTTGGGACAGGGGGCGACTGGGGCCAACGTCCTGACTTTC
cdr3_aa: CASSPLGQGATGANVLTF

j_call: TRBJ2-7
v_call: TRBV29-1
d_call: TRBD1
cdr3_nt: TGCAGCGTGGGTGGGACAGGGGGACGCCAGTACGAGCAGTACTTC
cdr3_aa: CSVGGTGGRQYEQYF

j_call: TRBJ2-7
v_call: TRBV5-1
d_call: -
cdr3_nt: TGCGCCAGCAGCTTGCAGGCGGGAACTAAGAACGAGCAGTACTTC
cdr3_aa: CASSLQAGTKNEQYF

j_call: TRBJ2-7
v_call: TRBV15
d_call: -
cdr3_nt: TGTGCCACCAGCAGAGGTTGGGGGCAGGACGAGCAGTACTTC
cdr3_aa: CATSRGWGQDEQYF

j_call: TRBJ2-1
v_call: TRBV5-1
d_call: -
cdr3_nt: TGCGCCAGCAGCGCTGCAGGAGGGCCGAGTGAGCAGTTCTTC
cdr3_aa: CASSAAGGPSEQFF

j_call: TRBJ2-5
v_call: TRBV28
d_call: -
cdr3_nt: TGTGCCAGCAGTTTTCGGGGTGAGACCCAGTACTTC
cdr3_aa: CASSFRGETQYF

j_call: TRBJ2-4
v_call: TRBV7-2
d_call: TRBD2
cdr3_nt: TGTGCCAGCAGCTCCACTAGCGGGGGGGGAAACATTCAGTACTTC
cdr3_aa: CASSSTSGGGNIQYF

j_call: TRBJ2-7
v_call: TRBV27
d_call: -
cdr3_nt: TGTGCCAGCAGTGCCTCCAGGGTCCACGAGCAGTACTTC
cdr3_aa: CASSASRVHEQYF

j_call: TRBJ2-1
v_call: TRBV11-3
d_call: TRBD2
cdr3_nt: TGTGCCAGCACCGACCGCTGGACTAGCAACAATGAGCAGTTCTTC
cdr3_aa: CASTDRWTSNNEQFF

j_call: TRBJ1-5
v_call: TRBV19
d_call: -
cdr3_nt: TGTGCCAGTAACCTCGTTTGGGGGGGCAATCAGCCCCAGCATTTT
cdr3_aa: CASNLVWGGNQPQHF